A single sample gave rise to the 26 T cell receptor beta chains below, sequenced in a study of blood T cell repertoires in COVID-19. The table came from immunoSEQ multiplex PCR; TCRdb's copy has only in-frame clones and leaves some out. The sample gives about 220,000 clones, around four fifths of which show up once; 20% is in the top ten. Sequenced sample: peripheral blood. These receptor sequences come from a man in his thirties or forties with active or convalescent COVID-19.

The V and J genes are TRBV14 and TRBJ2-2; 8 nucleotides align to TRBD1. The CDR3 covers 15 residues. V gave up 2 bases and J gave up 6 bases; unmatched junction bases: 5. The germline V gene has CDR1 SGHDN and CDR2 FVKESK. The CDR3 here is CASSQQGAKSGELFF. CDR3 DNA: TGTGCCAGCAGCCAACAGGGGGCCAAATCCGGGGAGCTGTTTTTT.

The genes are TRBV13 and TRBJ1-1, with D perhaps TRBD1 (5 bases). There are 13 residues in the CDR3. V lost 4 bases and J 7 bases, leaving 13 bases between the germline ends. Germline lookup yields CDR1 PRHDT and CDR2 FYEKMQ (reference sequence). The CDR3 nucleotides are TGTGCCAGCAGCTCTAGAGACAGATATGAAGCTTTCTTT. Translated, it gives CASSSRDRYEAFF.

This clone was recorded once. The chain recombines TRBV5-1 with TRBJ1-1; 9 nucleotides agree with TRBD1. The CDR3 runs 16 residues. Losses at the gene ends were 7 bases for V and 3 bases for J; bases not matched to a gene: 13. The germline V gene encodes CDR1 SGHRS and CDR2 YFSETQ. The CDR3 DNA is TGCGCCAGCGTCACCGTACCCGGGACAGGGTACACTGAAGCTTTCTTT. It codes for CASVTVPGTGYTEAFF.

This clone was detected only once. This sequence joins TRBV28 and TRBJ1-5, with D tentatively TRBD1 (5 bases). Trimming removed 7 bases from V and 4 bases from J, with 14 bases in between. The germline gives CDR1 MDHEN, CDR2 SYDVKM. CDR3 length equals 14 residues. The CDR3 loop reads CASTLGVLNQPQHF. The CDR3 DNA reads as TGTGCCAGCACCTTAGGGGTGTTAAATCAGCCCCAGCATTTT.

This clone appeared once. The V gene is TRBV7-2, the J gene TRBJ2-3; D gene unclear. The CDR3 spans 15 residues. Per germline, CDR1 SGHTA and CDR2 FQGNSA. The germline V and J ends were trimmed by 1 base and 2 bases, with 10 bases remaining between them. The CDR3 nucleotides read TGTGCCAGCAGCTTAGACGCCACTCACACAGATACGCAGTATTTT. This codes for CASSLDATHTDTQYF.

The chain couples TRBV29-1 to TRBJ2-7, with TRBD2 matching 7 bases. Germline V gene lookup returns CDR1 SQVTM and CDR2 ANQGSEA. Trimming removed 7 bases from V and 0 bases from J; junction bases left unmatched: 6. The CDR3 has 13 amino acids. As DNA, the CDR3 is TGCAGCGCACGCGGGGGAAGCTCCTACGAGCAGTACTTC. It is translated as CSARGGSSYEQYF.

The chain has TRBV3-1 (or the pseudogene TRBV3-2) and TRBJ1-1; D unresolved. Trimming pared 2 bases from V and 0 bases from J, leaving 10 bases between. The CDR3 sequence is 15 residues long. Germline V CDR1 and CDR2: LGHDT, YNNKEL (reference sequence). The CDR3 DNA sequence: TGTGCCAGCAGCCAATCCCTGGGCATGAACACTGAAGCTTTCTTT. This encodes CASSQSLGMNTEAFF.

This rearrangement joins TRBV19 to TRBJ1-2; D gene ambiguous. The CDR3 runs 14 residues. The V gene's germline CDR1 is LNHDA and CDR2 SQIVND (reference sequence). Trimming took off 2 bases at V and 3 bases at J, with 10 bases between the two ends. The DNA of the CDR3 is TGTGCCAGTAGTATAAGAGGGAATGACTATGGCTACACCTTC. Protein: CASSIRGNDYGYTF.

V and J are TRBV6-2 or TRBV6-3 and TRBJ1-1, with 8 positions matching TRBD1. Per germline, CDR1 MNHEY and CDR2 SVGEGT. The CDR3 loop spans 16 amino acids. V was clipped by 6 bases and J by 5 bases; unmatched bases: 14. The chain's CDR3 is CASSWAGGGRRTEAFF. In DNA form, the CDR3 reads TGTGCCAGCAGCTGGGCAGGGGGCGGAAGACGGACTGAAGCTTTCTTT.

This clone was observed a single time. The DNA for the CDR3 is TGTGCCAGCAGCTCCTCAGCTGGTGGCGCTGGGCCTTTCTTT. Translation gives CASSSSAGGAGPFF. The J gene is TRBJ1-1, the V gene TRBV9; D is uncertain. The CDR3 has 14 amino acids. Germline lookup yields CDR1 SGDLS and CDR2 YYNGEE. V was trimmed by 4 bases and J by 12 bases, leaving 22 bases between them.

CDR3 DNA sequence: TGTGCCAGCAGTGCCCGGACGCGGGGCCGGGACTATGGCTACACCTTC. Protein product: CASSARTRGRDYGYTF. The chain recombines TRBV2 with TRBJ1-2, with D perhaps matching TRBD1 (5 bases). The germline CDR1 and CDR2 sequences are SNHLY and FYNNEI. This CDR3 has 16 amino acids. V was cut by 4 bases and J by 3 bases, with 18 bases left in between.

The CDR3 region has the DNA TGCAGTGCTAATGACAGGGGGCGAACTAATGAAAAACTGTTTTTT. The encoded protein is CSANDRGRTNEKLFF. This chain links TRBV20-1 with TRBJ1-4; 10 bases line up with TRBD1. V was clipped by 4 bases and J by 1 base; unmatched bases: 3. The V gene's germline CDR1 is DFQATT and CDR2 SNEGSKA (reference sequence). This CDR3 is 15 amino acids long.

This clone occurred a few times. The chain uses TRBV3-1 (or the pseudogene TRBV3-2) and TRBJ1-6; possible D gene TRBD1, 5 bases. Germline V gene sequence: CDR1 LGHDT, CDR2 YNNKEL (reference sequence). This CDR3 is 16 amino acids long. V was pared by 0 bases and J by 5 bases, with 11 bases between. CDR3: CASSQETPGNNSPLHF. The CDR3 DNA reads TGTGCCAGCAGCCAAGAGACCCCAGGGAATAATTCACCCCTCCACTTT.

The chain carries TRBV28 and TRBJ1-1; 7 nucleotides line up with TRBD1. CDR1 is MDHEN, CDR2 SYDVKM, per germline. CDR3 length: 15 amino acids. V lost 5 bases to trimming and J lost 0 bases; unmatched junction nucleotides: 6. CDR3 residues: CASSLGTVLNTEAFF. The CDR3 nucleotides are TGTGCCAGCAGTCTAGGGACAGTTTTGAACACTGAAGCTTTCTTT.

This chain links TRBV24-1 with TRBJ2-5, with D perhaps TRBD2 (5 bases). Germline V gene sequence: CDR1 KGHDR, CDR2 SFDVKD. This CDR3 contains 15 residues. Trimming took off 1 base at V and 6 bases at J, with 14 bases between the two ends. The DNA of the CDR3 is TGTGCCACCAGTGATTTCAGCGAGGGAGTAAAGACCCAGTACTTC. The encoded protein is CATSDFSEGVKTQYF.

This clone was counted a few times. The chain employs TRBV30 and TRBJ2-2; D is undetermined. In germline, CDR1 is GTSNPN, CDR2 SVGIG (reference sequence). The CDR3 is made up of 13 amino acids. Between the trimmed V and J ends, which lost 1 base and 6 bases, there was a span of 9 bases. CDR3 nucleotides: TGTGCCTGGAGTGCTTTGGGCTCCGGGGAGCTGTTTTTT. Translated, it gives CAWSALGSGELFF.

The rearrangement joins TRBV28 to TRBJ1-1, with 9 bases matching TRBD1. V lost 3 bases and J lost 7; bases outside the gene matches: 9. Germline V lookup: CDR1 MDHEN, CDR2 SYDVKM. CDR3 length equals 15 residues. CDR3 coding DNA: TGTGCCAGCAGTTTCACTACAGGGGGCCGGGGTGAAGCTTTCTTT. It codes for CASSFTTGGRGEAFF.

The gene calls are TRBV10-3 and TRBJ1-5; 8 bases map to TRBD1. This CDR3 comprises 14 residues. CDR1 and CDR2 (germline): ENHRY, SYGVKD. The V segment lost 8 bases and the J segment 3 bases; nucleotides outside the gene matches: 6. This chain's CDR3 is CAIGGDRSNQPQHF. CDR3 DNA sequence: TGTGCCATCGGGGGGGACAGGTCCAATCAGCCCCAGCATTTT.

The chain is built from TRBV24-1 and TRBJ1-2, with D unclear. V lost 10 bases and J lost 0, with 8 bases in between. This CDR3 contains 12 residues. Per the germline V gene, CDR1 is KGHDR and CDR2 is SFDVKD. The CDR3 region is CATADPNYGYTF. The CDR3 DNA reads as TGTGCCACGGCAGATCCTAACTATGGCTACACCTTC.

This rearrangement joins TRBV4-2 to TRBJ2-5; 8 nucleotides line up with TRBD2. Germline values: CDR1 LGHNA, CDR2 YNFKEQ. With 4 bases clipped from V and 7 bases from J, the junction kept 11 bases outside the gene matches. The CDR3 covers 15 residues. CDR3 nucleotide sequence: TGTGCCAGCAGCCTCCCGGGACTAGAAGGAGGGACCCAGTACTTC. Its protein is CASSLPGLEGGTQYF.

The CDR3 loop reads CASSIGVETGGRNSPLHF. The CDR3 DNA reads as TGTGCCAGTAGTATCGGGGTAGAGACAGGGGGTCGTAATTCACCCCTCCACTTT. The V call is TRBV19, the J call TRBJ1-6, with TRBD1 matching 9 bases. The trim removed 3 bases at V and 6 bases at J, leaving 12 bases unmatched. The CDR3 sequence is 18 residues long. Germline values: CDR1 LNHDA, CDR2 SQIVND (reference sequence). Based on the CDR3 plus reference TRBV19 and TRBJ1-6, the full variable domain is DGGITQSPKYLFRKEGQNVTLSCEQNLNHDAMYWYRQDPGQGLRLIYYSQIVNDFQKGDIAEGYSVSREKKESFPLTVTSAQKNPTAFYLCASSIGVETGGRNSPLHFGNGTRLTVT.

The chain couples TRBV6-2 or TRBV6-3 to TRBJ2-7; 8 nucleotides align to TRBD1. V gave up 5 bases and J gave up 2 bases; unmatched junction bases: 8. Germline-derived CDR1 and CDR2 are MNHEY and SVGEGT. The CDR3 runs 15 residues. CDR3 region: CASSKAGTGTYEQYF. The CDR3 bases are TGTGCCAGCAGTAAAGCCGGGACAGGCACCTACGAGCAGTACTTC.

The V gene is TRBV25-1, the J gene TRBJ1-1, with TRBD1 matching over 9 bases. Germline V gene sequence: CDR1 MGHDK, CDR2 SYGVNS. V gave up 3 bases and J gave up 4 bases; unmatched junction bases: 6. CDR3 length equals 15 residues. CDR3 sequence (DNA): TGTGCCAGCAGTGACACAGGGGGCGCAAGCACTGAAGCTTTCTTT. Its protein product is CASSDTGGASTEAFF.

This clone came up a few times. The V and J genes are TRBV5-5 and TRBJ1-1; D unresolved. Germline CDR1 is SGHKS and CDR2 is YYEKEE (reference sequence). This CDR3 has 14 residues. Trimming pared 0 bases from V and 1 base from J, leaving 7 bases between. DNA for the CDR3: TGTGCCAGCAGCTTGGCAGTAAGGAACACTGAAGCTTTCTTT. It codes for CASSLAVRNTEAFF.

The V gene is TRBV4-2, the J gene TRBJ2-1; D is unclear. Germline-derived CDR1 and CDR2 are LGHNA and YNFKEQ. The CDR3 totals 15 residues. Deletions cut 0 bases from V and 0 bases from J, with 6 bases between. The CDR3 spells CASSQDLSSYNEQFF. CDR3 nucleotide sequence: TGTGCCAGCAGCCAAGATCTCAGCTCCTACAATGAGCAGTTCTTC.

This clone has just a few counts. The chain is built from TRBV18 and TRBJ1-1, with TRBD1 matching over 8 bases. The length of the CDR3 is 14 residues. V trimming: 4 bases; J trimming: 5 bases; junction bases outside the gene matches: 6. Germline-derived CDR1 and CDR2 are KGHSH and LQKENI. CDR3 region: CASSRGQGWTEAFF. The CDR3 coding sequence is TGTGCCAGCTCACGCGGACAGGGCTGGACTGAAGCTTTCTTT.